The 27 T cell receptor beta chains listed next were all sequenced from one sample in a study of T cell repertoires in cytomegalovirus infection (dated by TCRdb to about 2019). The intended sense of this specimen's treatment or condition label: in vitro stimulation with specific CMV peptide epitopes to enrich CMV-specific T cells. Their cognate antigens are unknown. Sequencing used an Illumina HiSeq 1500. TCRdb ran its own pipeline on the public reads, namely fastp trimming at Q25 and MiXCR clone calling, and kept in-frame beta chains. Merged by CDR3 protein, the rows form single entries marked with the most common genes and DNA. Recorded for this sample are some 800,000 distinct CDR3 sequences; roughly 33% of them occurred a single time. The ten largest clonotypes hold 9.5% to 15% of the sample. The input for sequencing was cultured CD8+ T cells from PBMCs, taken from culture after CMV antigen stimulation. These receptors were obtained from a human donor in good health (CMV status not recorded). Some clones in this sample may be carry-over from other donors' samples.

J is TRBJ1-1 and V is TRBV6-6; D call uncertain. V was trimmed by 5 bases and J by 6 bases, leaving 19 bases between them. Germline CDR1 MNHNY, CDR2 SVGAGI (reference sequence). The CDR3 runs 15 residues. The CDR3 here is CASSREGDWVPEAFF. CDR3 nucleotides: TGTGCCAGCAGTCGCGAAGGCGATTGGGTCCCTGAAGCTTTCTTT.

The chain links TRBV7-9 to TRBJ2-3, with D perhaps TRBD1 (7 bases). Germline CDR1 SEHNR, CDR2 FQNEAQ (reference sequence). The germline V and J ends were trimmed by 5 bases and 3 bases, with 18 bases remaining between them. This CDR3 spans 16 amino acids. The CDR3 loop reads CASSPPTGTGTDTQYF. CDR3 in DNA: TGTGCCAGCAGCCCCCCGACAGGGACTGGGACAGATACGCAGTATTTT.

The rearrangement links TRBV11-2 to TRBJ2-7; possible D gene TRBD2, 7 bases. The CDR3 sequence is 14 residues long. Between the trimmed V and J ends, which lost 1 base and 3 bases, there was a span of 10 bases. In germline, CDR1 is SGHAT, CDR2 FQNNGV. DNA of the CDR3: TGTGCCAGCAGCTTAGGCGGGGGCCACTACGAGCAGTACGTC. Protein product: CASSLGGGHYEQYV.

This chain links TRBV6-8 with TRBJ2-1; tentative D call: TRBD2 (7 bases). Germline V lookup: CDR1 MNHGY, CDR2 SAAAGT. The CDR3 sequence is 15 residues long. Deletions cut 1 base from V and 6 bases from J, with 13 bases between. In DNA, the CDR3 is TGTGCCAGCAGTTACTTGTGGGAGGGGGGCAATGAGCAGTTCTTC. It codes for CASSYLWEGGNEQFF.

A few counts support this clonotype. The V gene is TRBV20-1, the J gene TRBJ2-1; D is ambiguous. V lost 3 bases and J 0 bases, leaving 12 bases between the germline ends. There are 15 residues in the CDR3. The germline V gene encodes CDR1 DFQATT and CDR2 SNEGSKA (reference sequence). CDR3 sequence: CSARAASNSYNEQFF. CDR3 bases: TGCAGTGCTAGGGCCGCCTCTAACTCCTACAATGAGCAGTTCTTC.

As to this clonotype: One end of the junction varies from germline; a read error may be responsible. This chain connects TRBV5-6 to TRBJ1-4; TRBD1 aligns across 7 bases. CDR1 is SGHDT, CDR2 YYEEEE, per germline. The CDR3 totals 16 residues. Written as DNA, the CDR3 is TGTGCCAGTAGCTTGGATGGACAGGCTTTCAATGAAAAACTGTTTTTT. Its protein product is CASSLDGQAFNEKLFF.

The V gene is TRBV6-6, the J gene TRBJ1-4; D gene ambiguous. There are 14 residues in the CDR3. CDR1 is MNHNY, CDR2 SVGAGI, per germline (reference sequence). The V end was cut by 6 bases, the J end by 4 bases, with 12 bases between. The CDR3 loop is CASSYRAYNEKLFF. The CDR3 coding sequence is TGTGCCAGCAGCTACAGAGCCTATAATGAAAAACTGTTTTTT.

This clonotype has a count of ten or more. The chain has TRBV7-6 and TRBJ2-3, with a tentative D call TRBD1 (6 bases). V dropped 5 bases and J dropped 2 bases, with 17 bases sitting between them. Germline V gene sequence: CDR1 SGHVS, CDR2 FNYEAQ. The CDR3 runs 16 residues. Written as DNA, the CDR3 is TGTGCCAGCAGCAACAGGGCCACTCATTTCACAGATACGCAGTATTTT. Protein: CASSNRATHFTDTQYF. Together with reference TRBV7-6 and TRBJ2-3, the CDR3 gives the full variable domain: GAGVSQSPRYKVTKRGQDVALRCDPISGHVSLYWYRQALGQGPEFLTYFNYEAQQDKSGLPNDRFSAERPEGSISTLTIQRTEQRDSAMYRCASSNRATHFTDTQYFGPGTRLTVL.

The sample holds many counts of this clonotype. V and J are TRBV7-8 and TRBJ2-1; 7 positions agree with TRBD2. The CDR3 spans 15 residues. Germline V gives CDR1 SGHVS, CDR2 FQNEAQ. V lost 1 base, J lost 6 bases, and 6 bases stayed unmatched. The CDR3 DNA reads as TGTGCCAGCAGCTTAGGAGCGGGGCCCGCCAATGAGCAGTTCTTC. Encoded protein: CASSLGAGPANEQFF.

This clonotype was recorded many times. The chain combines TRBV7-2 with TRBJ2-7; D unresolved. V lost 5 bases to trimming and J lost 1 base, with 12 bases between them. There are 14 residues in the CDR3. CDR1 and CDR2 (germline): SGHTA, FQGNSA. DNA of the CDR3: TGTGCCAGCAGCCCGAGTACGCTATCCTACGAGCAGTACGTC. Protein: CASSPSTLSYEQYV.

The chain's CDR3 is CSVSEPNTGELFF. The CDR3 bases are TGCAGCGTTTCGGAACCGAACACCGGGGAGCTGTTTTTT. The V and J genes are TRBV29-1 and TRBJ2-2, with unresolved D. V shed 5 bases and J shed 0 bases, with 7 bases lying between them. CDR1 and CDR2 (germline): SQVTM, ANQGSEA. This CDR3 is 13 amino acids long.

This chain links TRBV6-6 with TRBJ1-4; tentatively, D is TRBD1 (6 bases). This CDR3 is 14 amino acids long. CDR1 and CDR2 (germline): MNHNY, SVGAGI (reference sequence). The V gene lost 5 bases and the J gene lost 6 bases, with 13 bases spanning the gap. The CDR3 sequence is CASSRGARDEKLFF. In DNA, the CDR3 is TGTGCCAGCAGTCGGGGGGCTCGGGATGAAAAACTGTTTTTT.

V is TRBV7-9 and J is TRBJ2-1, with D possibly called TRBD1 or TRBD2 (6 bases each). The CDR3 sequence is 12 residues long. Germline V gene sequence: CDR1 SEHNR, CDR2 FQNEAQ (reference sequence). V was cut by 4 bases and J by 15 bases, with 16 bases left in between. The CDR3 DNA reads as TGTGCCAGCAGCTCTGGGGGGCCCTTGGGGTTCTTC. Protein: CASSSGGPLGFF.

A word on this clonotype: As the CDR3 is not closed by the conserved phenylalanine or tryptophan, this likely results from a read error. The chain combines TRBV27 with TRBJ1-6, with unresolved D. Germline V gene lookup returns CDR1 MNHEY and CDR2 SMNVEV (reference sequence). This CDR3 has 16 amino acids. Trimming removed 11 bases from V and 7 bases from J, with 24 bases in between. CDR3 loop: CAGKSVFGYKNSPLHY. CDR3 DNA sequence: TGTGCCGGCAAATCCGTATTTGGCTACAAGAATTCACCCCTCCACTAT.

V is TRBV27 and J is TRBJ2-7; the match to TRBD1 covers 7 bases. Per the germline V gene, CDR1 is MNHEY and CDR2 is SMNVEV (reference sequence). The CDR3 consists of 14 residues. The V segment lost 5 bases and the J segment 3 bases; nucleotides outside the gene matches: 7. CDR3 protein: CASSPVGTDYEQYV. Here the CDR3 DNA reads TGTGCCAGCAGTCCAGTTGGGACAGACTACGAGCAGTACGTC.

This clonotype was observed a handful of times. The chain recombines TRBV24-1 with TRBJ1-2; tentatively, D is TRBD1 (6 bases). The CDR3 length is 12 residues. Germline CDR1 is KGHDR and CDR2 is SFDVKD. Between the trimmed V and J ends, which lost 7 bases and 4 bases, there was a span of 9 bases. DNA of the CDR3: TGTGCCACCAGCGCAGGGGCCTATGGCTACACCTTC. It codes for CATSAGAYGYTF.

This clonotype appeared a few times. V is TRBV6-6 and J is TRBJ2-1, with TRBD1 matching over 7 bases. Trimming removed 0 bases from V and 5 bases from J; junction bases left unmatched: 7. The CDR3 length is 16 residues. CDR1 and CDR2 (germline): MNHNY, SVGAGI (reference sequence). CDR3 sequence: CASSYSVGGAHNEQFF. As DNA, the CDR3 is TGTGCCAGCAGTTACTCAGTAGGGGGCGCTCACAATGAGCAGTTCTTC.

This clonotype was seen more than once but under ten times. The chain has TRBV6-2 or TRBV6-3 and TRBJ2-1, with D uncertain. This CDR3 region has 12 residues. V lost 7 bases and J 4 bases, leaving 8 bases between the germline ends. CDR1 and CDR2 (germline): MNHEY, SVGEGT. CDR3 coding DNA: TGTGCCAGCATGGAACAGTACAATGAGCAGTTCTTC. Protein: CASMEQYNEQFF.

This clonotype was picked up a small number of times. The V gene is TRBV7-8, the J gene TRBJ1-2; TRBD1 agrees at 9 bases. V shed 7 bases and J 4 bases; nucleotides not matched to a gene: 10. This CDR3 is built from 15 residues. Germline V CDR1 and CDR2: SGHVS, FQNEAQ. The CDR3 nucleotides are TGTGCCAGCACCTTGAGACAGGGGGACGGCTATGGCTACACCTTC. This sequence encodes CASTLRQGDGYGYTF.

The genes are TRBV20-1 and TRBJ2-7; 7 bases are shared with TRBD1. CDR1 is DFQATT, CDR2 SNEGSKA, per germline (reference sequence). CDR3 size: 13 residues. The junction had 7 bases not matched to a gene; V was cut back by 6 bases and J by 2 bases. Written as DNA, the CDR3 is TGCAGTGCCCCCGGGACAGATACCTACGAGCAGTACTTC. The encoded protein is CSAPGTDTYEQYF.

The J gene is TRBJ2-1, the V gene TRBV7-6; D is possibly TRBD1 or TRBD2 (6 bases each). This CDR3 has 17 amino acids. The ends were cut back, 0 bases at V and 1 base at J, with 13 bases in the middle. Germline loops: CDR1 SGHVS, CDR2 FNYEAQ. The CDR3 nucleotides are TGTGCCAGCAGCTTAGCGCCCGGGGGCGGGTCCTACAATGAGCAGTTCTTC. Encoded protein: CASSLAPGGGSYNEQFF. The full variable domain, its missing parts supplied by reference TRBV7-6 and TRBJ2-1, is GAGVSQSPRYKVTKRGQDVALRCDPISGHVSLYWYRQALGQGPEFLTYFNYEAQQDKSGLPNDRFSAERPEGSISTLTIQRTEQRDSAMYRCASSLAPGGGSYNEQFFGPGTRLTVL.

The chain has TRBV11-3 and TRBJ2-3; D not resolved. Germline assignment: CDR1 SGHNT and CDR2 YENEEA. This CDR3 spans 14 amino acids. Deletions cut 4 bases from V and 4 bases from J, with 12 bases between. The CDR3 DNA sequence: TGTGCCAGCAGCTCCCACGGCGTCCCAGATACGCAGTATTTT. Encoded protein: CASSSHGVPDTQYF.

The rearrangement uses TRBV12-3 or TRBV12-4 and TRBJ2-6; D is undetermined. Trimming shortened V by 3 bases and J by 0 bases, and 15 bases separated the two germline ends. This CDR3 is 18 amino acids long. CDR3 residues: CASSFRASKSSGANVLTF. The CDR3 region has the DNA TGTGCCAGCAGTTTCCGCGCGTCGAAATCCTCTGGGGCCAACGTCCTGACTTTC.

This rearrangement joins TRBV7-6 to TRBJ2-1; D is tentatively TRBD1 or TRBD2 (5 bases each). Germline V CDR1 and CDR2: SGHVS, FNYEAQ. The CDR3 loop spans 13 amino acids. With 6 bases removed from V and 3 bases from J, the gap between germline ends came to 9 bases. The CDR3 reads CASRADNYNEQFF. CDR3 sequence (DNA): TGTGCCAGCAGAGCGGACAACTACAATGAGCAGTTCTTC.

The CDR3 DNA sequence: TGTGCCAGTAGTATTGTTCCACCCGAACCACCTTTGAACACTGAAGCTTTCTTT. Translation: CASSIVPPEPPLNTEAFF. The chain carries TRBV19 and TRBJ1-1; D is undetermined. Per germline, CDR1 LNHDA and CDR2 SQIVND (reference sequence). V was shortened by 3 bases and J by 0 bases, with 20 bases between the two germline ends. CDR3 length: 18 residues.

The CDR3 protein is CASSLLQGPEAFF. CDR3 bases: TGCGCCAGCAGCTTGTTACAGGGGCCTGAAGCTTTCTTT. The chain joins TRBV5-1 to TRBJ1-1; TRBD1 matches at 7 bases. V lost 1 base, J lost 6 bases, and 3 bases stayed unmatched. Germline V gene lookup returns CDR1 SGHRS and CDR2 YFSETQ. This CDR3 has 13 residues.

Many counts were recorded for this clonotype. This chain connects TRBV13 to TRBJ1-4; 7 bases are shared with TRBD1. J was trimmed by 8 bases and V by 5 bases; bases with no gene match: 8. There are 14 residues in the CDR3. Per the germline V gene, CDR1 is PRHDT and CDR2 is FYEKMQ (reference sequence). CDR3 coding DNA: TGTGCCAGCAGCCTCGCCAGGGGGAGAGAAAAACTGTTTTTT. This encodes CASSLARGREKLFF. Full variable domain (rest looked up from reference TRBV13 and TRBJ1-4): AAGVIQSPRHLIKEKRETATLKCYPIPRHDTVYWYQQGPGQDPQFLISFYEKMQSDKGSIPDRFSAQQFSDYHSELNMSSLELGDSALYFCASSLARGREKLFFGSGTQLSVL.